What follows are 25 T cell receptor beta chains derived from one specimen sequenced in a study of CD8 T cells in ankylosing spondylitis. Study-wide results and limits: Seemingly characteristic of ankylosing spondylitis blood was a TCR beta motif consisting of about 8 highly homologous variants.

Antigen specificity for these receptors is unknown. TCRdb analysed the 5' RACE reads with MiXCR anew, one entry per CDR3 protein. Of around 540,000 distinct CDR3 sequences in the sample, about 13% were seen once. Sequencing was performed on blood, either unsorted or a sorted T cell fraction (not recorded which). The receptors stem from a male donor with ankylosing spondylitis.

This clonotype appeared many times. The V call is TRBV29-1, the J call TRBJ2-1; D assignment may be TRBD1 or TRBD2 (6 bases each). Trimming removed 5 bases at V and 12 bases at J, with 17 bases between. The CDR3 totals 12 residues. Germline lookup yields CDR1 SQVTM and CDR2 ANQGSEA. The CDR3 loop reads CSVKPGDLGQFF. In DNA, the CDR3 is TGCAGCGTTAAGCCAGGGGACTTAGGGCAGTTCTTC.

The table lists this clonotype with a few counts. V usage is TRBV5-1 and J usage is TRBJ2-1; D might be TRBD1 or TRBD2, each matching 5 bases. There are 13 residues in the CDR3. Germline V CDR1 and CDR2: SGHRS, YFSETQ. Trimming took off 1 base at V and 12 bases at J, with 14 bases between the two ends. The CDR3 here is CASSLRDLGGQFF. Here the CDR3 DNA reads TGCGCCAGCAGCTTGCGGGACCTCGGAGGGCAGTTCTTC.

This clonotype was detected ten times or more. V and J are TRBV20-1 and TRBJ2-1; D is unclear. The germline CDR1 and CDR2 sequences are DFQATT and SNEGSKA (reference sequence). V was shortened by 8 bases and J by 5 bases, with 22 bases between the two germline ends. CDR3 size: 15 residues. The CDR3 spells CSFSSWLSHNNEQFF. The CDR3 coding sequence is TGCAGTTTCTCTTCCTGGTTATCCCACAACAATGAGCAGTTCTTC.

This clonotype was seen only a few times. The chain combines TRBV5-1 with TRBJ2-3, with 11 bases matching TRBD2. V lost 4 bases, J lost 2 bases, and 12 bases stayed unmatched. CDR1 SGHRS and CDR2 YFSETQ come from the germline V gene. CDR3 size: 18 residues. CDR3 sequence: CASSLPGTSGTITDTQYF. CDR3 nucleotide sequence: TGCGCCAGCAGCCTTCCCGGGACTAGCGGAACTATCACAGATACGCAGTATTTT.

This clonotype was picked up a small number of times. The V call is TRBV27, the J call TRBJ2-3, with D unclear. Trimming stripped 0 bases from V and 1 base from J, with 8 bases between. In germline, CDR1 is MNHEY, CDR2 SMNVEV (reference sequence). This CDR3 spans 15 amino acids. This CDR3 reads CASSLSNQGTDTQYF. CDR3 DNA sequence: TGTGCCAGCAGTTTATCGAATCAGGGCACAGATACGCAGTATTTT.

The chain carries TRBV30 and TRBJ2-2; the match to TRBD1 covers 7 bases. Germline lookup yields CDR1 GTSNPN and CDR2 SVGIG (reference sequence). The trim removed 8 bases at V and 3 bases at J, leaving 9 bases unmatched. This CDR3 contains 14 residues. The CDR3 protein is CAVDRDSHTGELFF. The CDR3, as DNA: TGTGCCGTGGACCGGGACAGCCACACCGGGGAGCTGTTTTTT.

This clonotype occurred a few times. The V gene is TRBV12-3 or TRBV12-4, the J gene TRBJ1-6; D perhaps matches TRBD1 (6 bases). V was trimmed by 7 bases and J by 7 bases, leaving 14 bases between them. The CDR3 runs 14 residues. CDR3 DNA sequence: TGTGCCAGCACCAGAAACAGGGAGAATTCACCCCTCCACTTT. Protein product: CASTRNRENSPLHF.

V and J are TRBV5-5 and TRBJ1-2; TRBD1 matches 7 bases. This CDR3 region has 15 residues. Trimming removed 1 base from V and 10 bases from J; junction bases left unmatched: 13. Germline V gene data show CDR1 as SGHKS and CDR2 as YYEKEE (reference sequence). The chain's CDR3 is CASSLTGVTPSDYTF. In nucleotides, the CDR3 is TGTGCCAGCAGCTTGACAGGGGTCACCCCCAGCGACTACACCTTC.

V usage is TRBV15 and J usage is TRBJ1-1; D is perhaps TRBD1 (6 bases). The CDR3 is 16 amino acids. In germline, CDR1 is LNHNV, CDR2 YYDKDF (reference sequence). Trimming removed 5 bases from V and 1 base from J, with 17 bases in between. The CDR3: CATSPTSRGRNTEAFF. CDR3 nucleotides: TGTGCCACCAGCCCTACGAGTAGGGGGAGGAACACTGAAGCTTTCTTT.

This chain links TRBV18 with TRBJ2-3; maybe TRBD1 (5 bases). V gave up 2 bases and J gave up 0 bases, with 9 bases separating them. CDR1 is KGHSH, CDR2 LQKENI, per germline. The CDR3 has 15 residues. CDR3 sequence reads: CASSPNGASTDTQYF. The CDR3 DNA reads TGTGCCAGCTCACCAAATGGGGCAAGCACAGATACGCAGTATTTT. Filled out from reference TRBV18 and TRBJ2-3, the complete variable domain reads NAGVMQNPRHLVRRRGQEARLRCSPMKGHSHVYWYRQLPEEGLKFMVYLQKENIIDESGMPKERFSAEFPKEGPSILRIQQVVRGDSAAYFCASSPNGASTDTQYFGPGTRLTVL.

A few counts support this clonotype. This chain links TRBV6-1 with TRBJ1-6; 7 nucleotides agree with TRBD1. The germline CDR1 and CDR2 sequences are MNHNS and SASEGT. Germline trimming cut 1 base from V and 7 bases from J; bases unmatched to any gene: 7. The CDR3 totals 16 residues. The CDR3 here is CASSEVKGTENSPLHF. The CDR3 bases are TGTGCCAGCAGTGAAGTAAAAGGGACAGAAAATTCACCCCTCCACTTT.

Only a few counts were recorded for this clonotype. The DNA of the CDR3 is TGTGCCACCGCCGAGGGATCAGGGGTCGGTGGCTACACCTTC. This codes for CATAEGSGVGGYTF. The chain couples TRBV15 to TRBJ1-2; D may be TRBD1 (6 bases). Trimming shortened V by 8 bases and J by 7 bases, and 20 bases separated the two germline ends. Looked up from germline, CDR1 is LNHNV and CDR2 is YYDKDF (reference sequence). The CDR3 contains 14 residues.

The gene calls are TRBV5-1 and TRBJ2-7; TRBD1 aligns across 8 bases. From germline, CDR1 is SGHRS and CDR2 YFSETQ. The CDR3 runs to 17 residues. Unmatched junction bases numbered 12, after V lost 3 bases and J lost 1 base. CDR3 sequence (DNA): TGCGCCAGCAGCTCCAGGCGACAGGGGAGAGAGTCCTACGAGCAGTACTTC. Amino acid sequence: CASSSRRQGRESYEQYF.

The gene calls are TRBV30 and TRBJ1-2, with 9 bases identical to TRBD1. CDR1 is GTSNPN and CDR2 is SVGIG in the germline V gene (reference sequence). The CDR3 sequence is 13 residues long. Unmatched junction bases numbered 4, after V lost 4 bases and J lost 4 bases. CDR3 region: CAWNWGQGYGYTF. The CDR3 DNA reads TGTGCCTGGAACTGGGGACAGGGCTATGGCTACACCTTC.

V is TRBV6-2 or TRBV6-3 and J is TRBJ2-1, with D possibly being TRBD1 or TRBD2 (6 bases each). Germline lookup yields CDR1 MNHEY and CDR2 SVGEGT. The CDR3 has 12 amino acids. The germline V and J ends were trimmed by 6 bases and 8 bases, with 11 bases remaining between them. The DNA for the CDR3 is TGTGCCAGCAGCGACAGGAGGGATGAGCAGTTCTTC. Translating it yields CASSDRRDEQFF.

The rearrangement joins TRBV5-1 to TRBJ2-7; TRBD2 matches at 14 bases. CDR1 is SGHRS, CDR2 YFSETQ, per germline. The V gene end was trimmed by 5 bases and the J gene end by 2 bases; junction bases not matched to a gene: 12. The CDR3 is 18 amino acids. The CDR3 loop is CASSPTRRLAGGPYEQYF. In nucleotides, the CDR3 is TGCGCCAGCAGTCCCACTCGCCGACTAGCGGGAGGGCCCTACGAGCAGTACTTC.

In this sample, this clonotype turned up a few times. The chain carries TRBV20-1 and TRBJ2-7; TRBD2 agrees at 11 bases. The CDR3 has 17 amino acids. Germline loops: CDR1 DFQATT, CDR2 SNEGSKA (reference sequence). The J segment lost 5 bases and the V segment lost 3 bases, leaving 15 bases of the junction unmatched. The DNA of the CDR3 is TGCAGTGCTAGGGTAACTAGCGGGAGTTCCCCAGCCGACGAGCAGTACTTC. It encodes CSARVTSGSSPADEQYF.

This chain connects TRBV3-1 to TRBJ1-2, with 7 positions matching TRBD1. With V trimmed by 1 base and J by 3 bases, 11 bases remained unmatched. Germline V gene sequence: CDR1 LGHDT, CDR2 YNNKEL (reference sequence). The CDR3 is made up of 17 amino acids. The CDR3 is CASSQGSGRGVYYGYTF. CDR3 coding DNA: TGTGCCAGCAGCCAAGGGTCTGGCAGGGGGGTTTACTATGGCTACACCTTC.

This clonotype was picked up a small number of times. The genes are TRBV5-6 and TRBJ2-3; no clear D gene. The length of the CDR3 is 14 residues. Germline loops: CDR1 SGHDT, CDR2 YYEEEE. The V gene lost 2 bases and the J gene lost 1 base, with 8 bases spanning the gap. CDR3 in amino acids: CASSLERRTDTQYF. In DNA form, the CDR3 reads TGTGCCAGCAGCTTAGAACGCCGCACAGATACGCAGTATTTT.

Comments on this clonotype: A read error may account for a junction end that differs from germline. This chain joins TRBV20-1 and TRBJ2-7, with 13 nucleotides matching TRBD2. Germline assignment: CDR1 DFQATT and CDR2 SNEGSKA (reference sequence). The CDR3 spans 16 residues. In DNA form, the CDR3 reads TGCAGTGCTAGACCCGGGACTAGCGGGGATATCTACGTGCAGTACTTC. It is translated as CSARPGTSGDIYVQYF.

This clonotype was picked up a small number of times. The CDR3 spells CASSPDRNEKLFF. As DNA, the CDR3 is TGTGCCAGCAGCCCGGACCGTAATGAAAAACTGTTTTTT. The chain joins TRBV5-6 to TRBJ1-4; no reliable D call. Germline CDR1 reads SGHDT; CDR2 reads YYEEEE. CDR3 size: 13 residues. V was shortened by 4 bases and J by 4 bases, with 8 bases between the two germline ends. Drawing the rest from reference TRBV5-6 and TRBJ1-4, the complete variable domain is DAGVTQSPTHLIKTRGQQVTLRCSPKSGHDTVSWYQQALGQGPQFIFQYYEEEERQRGNFPDRFSGHQFPNYSSELNVNALLLGDSALYLCASSPDRNEKLFFGSGTQLSVL.

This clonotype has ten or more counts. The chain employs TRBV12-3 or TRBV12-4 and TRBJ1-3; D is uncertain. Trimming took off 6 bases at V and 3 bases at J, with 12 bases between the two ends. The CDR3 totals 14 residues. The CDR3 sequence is CASSSSVSGNTIYF. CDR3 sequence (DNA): TGTGCCAGCAGCAGTAGTGTCAGTGGAAACACCATATATTTT.

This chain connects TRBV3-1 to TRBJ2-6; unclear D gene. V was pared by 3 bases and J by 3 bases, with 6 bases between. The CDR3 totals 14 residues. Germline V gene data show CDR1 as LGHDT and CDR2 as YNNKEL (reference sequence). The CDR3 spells CASSQLFGANVLTF. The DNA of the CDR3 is TGTGCCAGCAGCCAGCTTTTTGGGGCCAACGTCCTGACTTTC.

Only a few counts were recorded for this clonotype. The CDR3 protein is CASSQGGSGRRAQETQYF. The CDR3 region has the DNA TGTGCCAGCAGCCAAGGAGGTAGCGGGAGAAGGGCGCAAGAGACCCAGTACTTC. The chain couples TRBV3-1 to TRBJ2-5, with TRBD2 identical over 9 bases. Germline CDR1 is LGHDT and CDR2 is YNNKEL (reference sequence). The junction had 11 bases not matched to a gene; V was cut back by 1 base and J by 2 bases. This CDR3 has 18 residues.

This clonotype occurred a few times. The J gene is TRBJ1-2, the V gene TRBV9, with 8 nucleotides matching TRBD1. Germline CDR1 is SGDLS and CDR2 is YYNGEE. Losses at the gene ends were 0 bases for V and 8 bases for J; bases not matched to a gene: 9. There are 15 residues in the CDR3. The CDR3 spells CASSVGGTGYRGYTF. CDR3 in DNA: TGTGCCAGCAGCGTAGGAGGGACAGGATATCGGGGCTACACCTTC.